One sample yielded the 27 T cell receptor beta chains listed below, sequenced in a study of T-cell memory formation after mild COVID-19. TCRdb recomputed calls from the 5' RACE reads with MiXCR, one row per CDR3 protein. The sample carries fewer than 250,000 distinct CDR3 sequences, roughly 18% recorded once. The sequencing sample was made of PBMCs or a T cell subset sorted from them (not recorded which). The receptors were gathered from an adult woman who had mild COVID-19 (a few samples of this study predate the infection). Cell type and time point are not known.

The chain is built from TRBV7-2 and TRBJ1-2, with 10 bases matching TRBD1. CDR1 is SGHTA and CDR2 is FQGNSA in the germline V gene. The CDR3 loop spans 16 amino acids. Losses at the gene ends were 0 bases for V and 4 bases for J; bases not matched to a gene: 5. This CDR3 reads CASSLAGTGDLYGYTF. DNA for the CDR3: TGTGCCAGCAGCTTAGCCGGGACAGGGGACCTCTATGGCTACACCTTC.

V usage is TRBV7-2 and J usage is TRBJ2-3; 9 positions match TRBD1. V shed 7 bases and J 7 bases; nucleotides not matched to a gene: 9. This CDR3 contains 14 residues. Per germline, CDR1 SGHTA and CDR2 FQGNSA. This CDR3 is CASISGTGFYTQYF. DNA for the CDR3: TGTGCCAGCATTTCGGGGACAGGGTTTTATACGCAGTATTTT.

This clonotype was observed a handful of times. DNA for the CDR3: TGCAGTGCTAGGGACAGGGGTTTGTTTGAGCAGTTCTTC. Amino acids: CSARDRGLFEQFF. J is TRBJ2-1 and V is TRBV20-1; TRBD1 aligns across 9 bases. This CDR3 comprises 13 residues. Trimming took 3 bases from V and 9 from J; bases not matched to a gene: 6. Germline V gene lookup returns CDR1 DFQATT and CDR2 SNEGSKA (reference sequence).

This clonotype was picked up a small number of times. This sequence joins TRBV9 and TRBJ1-1; 7 nucleotides match TRBD1. Germline V gives CDR1 SGDLS, CDR2 YYNGEE. The CDR3 sequence is 16 residues long. After removal of 0 bases from V and 2 bases from J, the junction contained 7 bases not matched to a gene. The CDR3 here is CASSVATQGGNTEAFF. The CDR3 nucleotides are TGTGCCAGCAGCGTAGCTACCCAGGGGGGTAACACTGAAGCTTTCTTT.

The rearrangement uses TRBV2 and TRBJ2-7; D not resolved. The ends were cut back, 6 bases at V and 6 bases at J, with 12 bases in the middle. CDR1 is SNHLY and CDR2 is FYNNEI in the germline V gene. The CDR3 is 12 residues long. Written as DNA, the CDR3 is TGTGCCAGCAGGGTGGTCAGGCTCGAGCAGTACTTC. Amino acid sequence: CASRVVRLEQYF. The whole variable domain, filled in from reference TRBV2 and TRBJ2-7, reads EPEVTQTPSHQVTQMGQEVILRCVPISNHLYFYWYRQILGQKVEFLVSFYNNEISEKSEIFDDQFSVERPDGSNFTLKIRSTKLEDSAMYFCASRVVRLEQYFGPGTRLTVT.

This clonotype was seen a handful of times. The chain carries TRBV27 and TRBJ2-7; TRBD2 matches at 10 bases. The CDR3 runs 14 residues. Looked up from germline, CDR1 is MNHEY and CDR2 is SMNVEV (reference sequence). Losses at the gene ends were 2 bases for V and 2 bases for J; bases not matched to a gene: 0. The CDR3 DNA is TGTGCCAGCAGTTTAACTAGCGGGGCCTACGAGCAGTACTTC. This gives the protein CASSLTSGAYEQYF.

The V gene is TRBV6-5, the J gene TRBJ2-2; D ambiguous. The germline CDR1 and CDR2 sequences are MNHEY and SVGAGI. The CDR3 has 14 amino acids. The ends were cut back, 5 bases at V and 4 bases at J, with 11 bases in the middle. The CDR3 nucleotides are TGTGCCAGCAGTGGACCACAGAGCACCGGGGAGCTGTTTTTT. Translating it yields CASSGPQSTGELFF.

The V gene is TRBV18, the J gene TRBJ1-1; TRBD1 matches at 8 bases. The germline V gene has CDR1 KGHSH and CDR2 LQKENI. J was trimmed by 4 bases and V by 7 bases; bases with no gene match: 8. The CDR3 consists of 14 residues. The CDR3 bases are TGTGCCAGCTACCCGGGACAGGAGGTCACTGAAGCTTTCTTT. Protein sequence: CASYPGQEVTEAFF.

The chain links TRBV7-2 to TRBJ2-7, with unresolved D. Trimming took 4 bases from V and 0 from J, leaving 13 bases between them. The CDR3 has 15 amino acids. The V gene's germline CDR1 is SGHTA and CDR2 FQGNSA. The CDR3 loop reads CASSSQPGLSYEQYF. The CDR3 bases are TGTGCCAGCAGCTCCCAACCGGGCCTCTCCTACGAGCAGTACTTC. Drawing the rest from reference TRBV7-2 and TRBJ2-7, the complete variable domain is GAGVSQSPSNKVTEKGKDVELRCDPISGHTALYWYRQSLGQGLEFLIYFQGNSAPDKSGLPSDRFSAERTGGSVSTLTIQRTQQEDSAVYLCASSSQPGLSYEQYFGPGTRLTVT.

This clonotype was seen many times. The V and J genes are TRBV5-1 and TRBJ2-5, with 8 positions matching TRBD1. CDR1 and CDR2 from the germline V gene are SGHRS and YFSETQ. CDR3 length: 17 residues. V lost 4 bases and J lost 3; bases outside the gene matches: 14. The CDR3 loop reads CASSIKGLGQGKETQYF. CDR3 nucleotides: TGCGCCAGCAGCATAAAAGGACTCGGACAGGGAAAAGAGACCCAGTACTTC.

This clonotype was counted only a few times. This rearrangement joins TRBV2 to TRBJ1-5; a possible D gene is TRBD1 (5 bases). This CDR3 spans 14 amino acids. Germline CDR1 SNHLY, CDR2 FYNNEI. V was shortened by 3 bases and J by 6 bases, with 12 bases between the two germline ends. The CDR3 reads CASSEGVVGQPQHF. The CDR3 coding sequence is TGTGCCAGCAGTGAGGGGGTAGTAGGTCAGCCCCAGCATTTT.

This clonotype was recorded a few times. The gene calls are TRBV18 and TRBJ2-1; 8 nucleotides agree with TRBD1. V was pared by 2 bases and J by 6 bases, with 15 bases of the junction left unmatched. From germline, CDR1 is KGHSH and CDR2 LQKENI. This CDR3 has 18 amino acids. The CDR3 spells CASSPTLGGRGRSNEQFF. The CDR3 nucleotides read TGTGCCAGCTCACCAACACTGGGTGGCAGGGGGCGAAGCAATGAGCAGTTCTTC. The full variable domain, its missing parts supplied by reference TRBV18 and TRBJ2-1, is NAGVMQNPRHLVRRRGQEARLRCSPMKGHSHVYWYRQLPEEGLKFMVYLQKENIIDESGMPKERFSAEFPKEGPSILRIQQVVRGDSAAYFCASSPTLGGRGRSNEQFFGPGTRLTVL.

In this sample, this clonotype turned up many times. V and J are TRBV2 and TRBJ2-7; the match to TRBD1 covers 10 bases. CDR1 is SNHLY and CDR2 is FYNNEI in the germline V gene. With V trimmed by 6 bases and J by 1 base, 9 bases remained unmatched. The CDR3 is made up of 16 amino acids. This chain's CDR3 is CASRDPGQGFSYEQYF. The CDR3 DNA sequence: TGTGCCAGCAGGGACCCGGGACAGGGGTTTTCCTACGAGCAGTACTTC.

The rearrangement joins TRBV7-6 to TRBJ2-7; 11 positions match TRBD2. Trimming at V came to 5 bases and at J to 2 bases, leaving 14 bases not matched to a gene. Germline V gives CDR1 SGHVS, CDR2 FNYEAQ. CDR3 size: 18 residues. The CDR3 nucleotides are TGTGCCAGCAGCCCACAAGGGGGGACTAGCGGCGATACCTACGAGCAGTACTTC. Translating it yields CASSPQGGTSGDTYEQYF.

CDR3 amino acids: CATSRVLAGFTDTQYF. For the CDR3, the DNA is TGTGCCACCAGCAGAGTACTAGCGGGGTTCACAGATACGCAGTATTTT. This chain links TRBV15 with TRBJ2-3; 10 bases line up with TRBD2. V dropped 1 base and J dropped 2; count of bases not matched to a gene: 3. In germline, CDR1 is LNHNV, CDR2 YYDKDF (reference sequence). The CDR3 contains 16 residues.

This clonotype was counted many times. The J gene is TRBJ1-2, the V gene TRBV20-1; D gene uncertain. From germline, CDR1 is DFQATT and CDR2 SNEGSKA (reference sequence). Between the trimmed V and J ends, which lost 5 bases and 0 bases, there was a span of 7 bases. This CDR3 contains 12 residues. As DNA, the CDR3 is TGCAGTGCTCCGTCCACTAACTATGGCTACACCTTC. Protein sequence: CSAPSTNYGYTF.

This clonotype was counted ten times or more. This chain joins TRBV7-3 and TRBJ2-2; the D gene could be TRBD1 or TRBD2 (5 bases each). With 6 bases removed from V and 2 bases from J, the gap between germline ends came to 10 bases. The CDR3 covers 14 residues. In germline, CDR1 is SGHTA, CDR2 FQGTGA. The DNA for the CDR3 is TGTGCCAGCAGTCTTCGGGGCAACACCGGGGAGCTGTTTTTT. This codes for CASSLRGNTGELFF.

This clonotype appeared a few times. The V gene is TRBV5-5, the J gene TRBJ2-7; 8 nucleotides align to TRBD2. The CDR3 sequence is 16 residues long. Germline assignment: CDR1 SGHKS and CDR2 YYEKEE (reference sequence). Trimming at V came to 0 bases and at J to 2 bases, leaving 7 bases not matched to a gene. In DNA, the CDR3 is TGTGCCAGCAGCTTGGCCAAAGCGGGGGTAGCCTACGAGCAGTACTTC. Translating it yields CASSLAKAGVAYEQYF.

The table lists this clonotype with a few counts. The V and J genes are TRBV2 and TRBJ1-5, with D possibly matching TRBD1 (5 bases). Trimming pared 0 bases from V and 6 bases from J, leaving 12 bases between. The CDR3 runs to 15 residues. From germline, CDR1 is SNHLY and CDR2 FYNNEI. The CDR3 is CASSEAGVEGQPQHF. The CDR3 nucleotides read TGTGCCAGCAGTGAAGCAGGGGTGGAGGGTCAGCCCCAGCATTTT.

The chain uses TRBV7-2 and TRBJ2-4, with 7 bases lining up with TRBD2. Losses at the gene ends were 5 bases for V and 3 bases for J; bases not matched to a gene: 7. The CDR3 is 15 amino acids. Germline V gene data show CDR1 as SGHTA and CDR2 as FQGNSA. The CDR3: CASSLDGTIKNIQYF. In DNA, the CDR3 is TGTGCCAGCAGCCTGGACGGGACTATCAAAAACATTCAGTACTTC. Using reference TRBV7-2 and TRBJ2-4 for the parts outside the CDR3, the full variable domain is GAGVSQSPSNKVTEKGKDVELRCDPISGHTALYWYRQSLGQGLEFLIYFQGNSAPDKSGLPSDRFSAERTGGSVSTLTIQRTQQEDSAVYLCASSLDGTIKNIQYFGAGTRLSVL.

The rearrangement joins TRBV15 to TRBJ2-1; D is perhaps TRBD1 or TRBD2 (5 bases each). Germline V gene sequence: CDR1 LNHNV, CDR2 YYDKDF (reference sequence). The CDR3 totals 15 residues. V lost 4 bases and J 4 bases, leaving 14 bases between the germline ends. The CDR3 sequence: CATSTRGRAYNEQFF. The CDR3 DNA follows: TGTGCCACCAGCACCCGGGGCAGGGCATACAATGAGCAGTTCTTC.

This chain connects TRBV29-1 to TRBJ2-1; D is perhaps TRBD1 (5 bases). Trimming shortened V by 5 bases and J by 6 bases, and 14 bases separated the two germline ends. The CDR3 spans 13 residues. Germline V gives CDR1 SQVTM, CDR2 ANQGSEA. CDR3 loop: CSVSHSGSNEQFF. For the CDR3, the DNA is TGCAGCGTTAGTCATTCAGGGTCCAATGAGCAGTTCTTC.

In its sample, this clonotype was seen a few times. CDR3 in DNA: TGCGCCAGCAGTTCGGATGGGGGGGGCCCCTACGAGCAGTACTTC. Translating gives CASSSDGGGPYEQYF. This sequence joins TRBV5-1 and TRBJ2-7, with D maybe TRBD2 (7 bases). The germline gives CDR1 SGHRS, CDR2 YFSETQ. The CDR3 spans 15 residues. V lost 5 bases and J 2 bases, leaving 17 bases between the germline ends.

This clonotype was counted a few times. The V call is TRBV5-1, the J call TRBJ2-1; D perhaps matches TRBD2 (6 bases). V dropped 3 bases and J dropped 8 bases, with 15 bases sitting between them. CDR3 length: 14 residues. CDR1 and CDR2 (germline): SGHRS, YFSETQ. The CDR3 DNA reads TGCGCCAGCAGCTCCCGCTTCCCGGGGGATGAGCAGTTCTTC. This translates into CASSSRFPGDEQFF.

This clonotype was counted only a few times. The chain employs TRBV7-2 and TRBJ2-3; TRBD2 matches 8 bases. V was pared by 5 bases and J by 5 bases, with 15 bases of the junction left unmatched. The germline V gene encodes CDR1 SGHTA and CDR2 FQGNSA. The CDR3 has 17 residues. The CDR3 DNA reads TGTGCCAGCAGCCCCCTCGAGACGGCGGGAGGAGAAGATACGCAGTATTTT. It encodes CASSPLETAGGEDTQYF.

This clonotype was recorded many times. The chain employs TRBV30 and TRBJ2-5, with 12 nucleotides matching TRBD2. V shed 7 bases and J 1 base; nucleotides not matched to a gene: 7. The CDR3 totals 15 residues. Germline V CDR1 and CDR2: GTSNPN, SVGIG (reference sequence). CDR3 residues: CASRLAGASQETQYF. CDR3 sequence (DNA): TGTGCCTCAAGACTAGCGGGAGCCTCCCAAGAGACCCAGTACTTC.

This chain links TRBV7-6 with TRBJ1-3; D not resolved. The CDR3 runs to 13 residues. The germline CDR1 and CDR2 sequences are SGHVS and FNYEAQ. Trimming pared 6 bases from V and 0 bases from J, leaving 6 bases between. As DNA, the CDR3 is TGTGCCAGCAGAGAACCCTCTGGAAACACCATATATTTT. Its translation is CASREPSGNTIYF.